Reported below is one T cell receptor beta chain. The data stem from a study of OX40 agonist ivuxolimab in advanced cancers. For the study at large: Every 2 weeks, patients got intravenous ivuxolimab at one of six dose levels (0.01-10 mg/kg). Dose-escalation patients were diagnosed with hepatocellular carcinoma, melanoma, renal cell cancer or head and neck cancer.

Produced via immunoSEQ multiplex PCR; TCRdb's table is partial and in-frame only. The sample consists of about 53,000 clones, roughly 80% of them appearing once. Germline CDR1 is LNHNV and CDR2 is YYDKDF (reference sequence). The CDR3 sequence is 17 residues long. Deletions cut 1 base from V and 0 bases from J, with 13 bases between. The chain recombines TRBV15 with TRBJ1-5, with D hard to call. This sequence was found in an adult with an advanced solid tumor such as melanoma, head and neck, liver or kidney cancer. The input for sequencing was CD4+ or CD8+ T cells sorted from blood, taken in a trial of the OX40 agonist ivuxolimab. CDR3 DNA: TGTGCCACCAGCAGAGTCGTTCAAGTTTATAGCAATCAGCCCCAGCATTTT. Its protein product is CATSRVVQVYSNQPQHF.